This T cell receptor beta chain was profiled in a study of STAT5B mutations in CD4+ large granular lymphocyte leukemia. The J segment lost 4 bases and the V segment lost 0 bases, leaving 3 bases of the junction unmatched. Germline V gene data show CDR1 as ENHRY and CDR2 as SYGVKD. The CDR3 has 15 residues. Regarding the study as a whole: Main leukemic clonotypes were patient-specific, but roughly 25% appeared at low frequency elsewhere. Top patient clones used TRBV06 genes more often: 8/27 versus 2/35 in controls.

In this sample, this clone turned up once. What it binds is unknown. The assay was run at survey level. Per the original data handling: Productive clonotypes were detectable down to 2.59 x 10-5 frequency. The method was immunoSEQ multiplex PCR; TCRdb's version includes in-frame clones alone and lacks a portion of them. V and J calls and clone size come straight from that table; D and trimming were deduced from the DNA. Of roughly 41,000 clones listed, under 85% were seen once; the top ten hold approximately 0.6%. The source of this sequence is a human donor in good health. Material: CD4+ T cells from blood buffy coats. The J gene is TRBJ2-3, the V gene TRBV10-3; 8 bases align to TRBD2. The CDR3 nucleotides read TGTGCCATCAGTGAGTCAAGCGGGAGTGCAGATACGCAGTATTTT. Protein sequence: CAISESSGSADTQYF.